Listed below are T cell receptor beta chains from one sample, sequenced in a study of T cell changes during pregnancy in multiple sclerosis. The method was immunoSEQ multiplex PCR; TCRdb's version includes in-frame clones alone and lacks a portion of them. Of over 85,000 clones in the sample, about nine tenths were seen once. This sample comprised peripheral blood, obtained in the second trimester of pregnancy. These receptors all come from a female donor in good health, enrolled as a control in a pregnancy study. Each CDR3 is given with its conserved first and last residue. Fields, in order: clone size, D gene, J gene, V gene, CDR3 length, CDR3 DNA, CDR3 protein. A D gene is named only where the DNA matches it firmly. A row's size may be missing; if present it is once, few, many or a size class.

clone_size: .
d_call: TRBD1
j_call: TRBJ1-4
v_call: TRBV18
cdr3_length: 17
cdr3_nt: TGTGCCAGCTCACCCCGGGCTTCAGGGGGGATTGACGAAAAACTGTTTTTT
cdr3_aa: CASSPRASGGIDEKLFF

clone_size: .
d_call: .
j_call: TRBJ1-4
v_call: TRBV15
cdr3_length: 17
cdr3_nt: TGTGCCACCAGCAGAGAAAGCCAGACTGCAACTAATGAAAAACTGTTTTTT
cdr3_aa: CATSRESQTATNEKLFF

clone_size: few
d_call: .
j_call: TRBJ1-2
v_call: TRBV6-5
cdr3_length: 14
cdr3_nt: TGTGCCAGCAGCCTTCGGGCGGGGAGCTATGGCTACACCTTC
cdr3_aa: CASSLRAGSYGYTF

clone_size: once
d_call: .
j_call: TRBJ1-4
v_call: TRBV19
cdr3_length: 14
cdr3_nt: TGTGCCAGTAGAACAGGGCCAACTAATGAAAAACTGTTTTTT
cdr3_aa: CASRTGPTNEKLFF

clone_size: .
d_call: TRBD1
j_call: TRBJ1-2
v_call: TRBV19
cdr3_length: 16
cdr3_nt: TGTGCCAGTAGGAACCTCGGGACAGCTGGTAACTATGGCTACACCTTC
cdr3_aa: CASRNLGTAGNYGYTF

clone_size: once
d_call: TRBD1
j_call: TRBJ1-4
v_call: TRBV5-1
cdr3_length: 17
cdr3_nt: TGCGCCAGCAGCTTGGCCCCGGGACAGGGACTAGGTGAAAAACTGTTTTTT
cdr3_aa: CASSLAPGQGLGEKLFF

clone_size: .
d_call: .
j_call: TRBJ2-2
v_call: TRBV7-8
cdr3_length: 15
cdr3_nt: TGTGCCAGCAGCTTAGCCCGGCAACTAGGCCGGGAGCTGTTTTTT
cdr3_aa: CASSLARQLGRELFF

clone_size: .
d_call: TRBD1
j_call: TRBJ1-2
v_call: TRBV6-6
cdr3_length: 15
cdr3_nt: TGTGCCAGCATCGTAGACAGGGGGCTTTCCTATGGCTACACCTTC
cdr3_aa: CASIVDRGLSYGYTF

clone_size: .
d_call: .
j_call: TRBJ1-4
v_call: TRBV10-3
cdr3_length: 14
cdr3_nt: TGTGCCATCAGTGACCAGGGGCGTCGGGAAAAACTGTTTTTT
cdr3_aa: CAISDQGRREKLFF

clone_size: .
d_call: .
j_call: TRBJ1-2
v_call: TRBV19
cdr3_length: 15
cdr3_nt: TGTGCCAGTAGTATGAGGGCAGAATCTAACTATGGCTACACCTTC
cdr3_aa: CASSMRAESNYGYTF

clone_size: .
d_call: TRBD1
j_call: TRBJ1-2
v_call: TRBV5-6
cdr3_length: 13
cdr3_nt: TGTGCCAGCAGCTTGGAGACAGGGTATGGCTACACCTTC
cdr3_aa: CASSLETGYGYTF

clone_size: few
d_call: TRBD1
j_call: TRBJ1-2
v_call: TRBV25-1
cdr3_length: 12
cdr3_nt: TGTGCCACGCAGACAGGGTGGGGCGGCTACACCTTC
cdr3_aa: CATQTGWGGYTF

clone_size: .
d_call: TRBD1
j_call: TRBJ1-3
v_call: TRBV18
cdr3_length: 12
cdr3_nt: TGTGCCAGCTCGACAGGGCGGGACACCATATATTTT
cdr3_aa: CASSTGRDTIYF

clone_size: .
d_call: TRBD1
j_call: TRBJ2-5
v_call: TRBV6-5
cdr3_length: 13
cdr3_nt: TGTGCCAGCAGTTATGACAGGGGGCAGACCCAGTACTTC
cdr3_aa: CASSYDRGQTQYF

clone_size: .
d_call: TRBD2
j_call: TRBJ2-1
v_call: TRBV6-1
cdr3_length: 18
cdr3_nt: TGTGCCAGCAGTGAAGTAGCGGGGGTCCCGAGCTCCTACAATGAGCAGTTCTTC
cdr3_aa: CASSEVAGVPSSYNEQFF

clone_size: .
d_call: .
j_call: TRBJ2-1
v_call: TRBV25-1
cdr3_length: 13
cdr3_nt: TGTGCCAGCAGTGAAAGGACAGAAGGTGAGCAGTTCTTC
cdr3_aa: CASSERTEGEQFF

clone_size: .
d_call: TRBD1
j_call: TRBJ1-5
v_call: TRBV10-3
cdr3_length: 13
cdr3_nt: TGTGCCATCAGCGGACAGGGAGATCAGCCCCAGCATTTT
cdr3_aa: CAISGQGDQPQHF

clone_size: .
d_call: TRBD1
j_call: TRBJ2-2
v_call: TRBV27
cdr3_length: 14
cdr3_nt: TGTGCCAGCTTACCCGGGACAGTCGCCGGGGAGCTGTTTTTT
cdr3_aa: CASLPGTVAGELFF

clone_size: .
d_call: TRBD1
j_call: TRBJ2-5
v_call: TRBV5-1
cdr3_length: 15
cdr3_nt: TGCGCCAGCAGCGGCGGACAGGGGGTAGTGGAGACCCAGTACTTC
cdr3_aa: CASSGGQGVVETQYF

clone_size: few
d_call: .
j_call: TRBJ1-5
v_call: TRBV7-2
cdr3_length: 15
cdr3_nt: TGTGCCAGCAGCCCGCGGATCGATAGCAATCAGCCCCAGCATTTT
cdr3_aa: CASSPRIDSNQPQHF

clone_size: .
d_call: TRBD1
j_call: TRBJ2-5
v_call: TRBV28
cdr3_length: 15
cdr3_nt: TGTGCCAGCAGCCTCCGGGACAGGGGTCAAGAGACCCAGTACTTC
cdr3_aa: CASSLRDRGQETQYF

clone_size: .
d_call: TRBD1
j_call: TRBJ1-2
v_call: TRBV7-6
cdr3_length: 15
cdr3_nt: TGTGCCAGCAGCGTCGGACAGGGGCCCAACTATGGCTACACCTTC
cdr3_aa: CASSVGQGPNYGYTF

clone_size: .
d_call: .
j_call: TRBJ2-1
v_call: TRBV6-5
cdr3_length: 11
cdr3_nt: TGTGCCAGCAGTTACCCGGGAGCCCAGTTCTTC
cdr3_aa: CASSYPGAQFF

clone_size: .
d_call: TRBD2
j_call: TRBJ2-5
v_call: TRBV19
cdr3_length: 14
cdr3_nt: TGTGCCAGTAGCATTATAGCGGGGGGGGAGACCCAGTACTTC
cdr3_aa: CASSIIAGGETQYF

clone_size: .
d_call: .
j_call: TRBJ1-5
v_call: TRBV6-5
cdr3_length: 15
cdr3_nt: TGTGCCAGCAGCCCTCAAAAGGGGAGCAATCAGCCCCAGCATTTT
cdr3_aa: CASSPQKGSNQPQHF

clone_size: .
d_call: .
j_call: TRBJ1-4
v_call: TRBV7-2
cdr3_length: 14
cdr3_nt: TGTGCCAGCAGCTTCAGCGGGTGGGGTGAAAAACTGTTTTTT
cdr3_aa: CASSFSGWGEKLFF

clone_size: .
d_call: TRBD2
j_call: TRBJ2-1
v_call: TRBV7-6
cdr3_length: 17
cdr3_nt: TGTGCCAGCAGCTGGGGACTAGAAGCGGATTTCTACAATGAGCAGTTCTTC
cdr3_aa: CASSWGLEADFYNEQFF

clone_size: .
d_call: TRBD1
j_call: TRBJ2-7
v_call: TRBV28
cdr3_length: 15
cdr3_nt: TGTGCCAGCTTTCTTAGGGGACAGGGGGCCTACGAGCAGTACTTC
cdr3_aa: CASFLRGQGAYEQYF

clone_size: .
d_call: .
j_call: TRBJ2-7
v_call: TRBV5-6
cdr3_length: 15
cdr3_nt: TGTGCCAGCAGCTTGGTGGCCCTGGCGGCCTACGAGCAGTACTTC
cdr3_aa: CASSLVALAAYEQYF

clone_size: .
d_call: TRBD1
j_call: TRBJ2-4
v_call: TRBV27
cdr3_length: 13
cdr3_nt: TGTGCCAGCAGTAGATCGGACAGGGACATTCAGTACTTC
cdr3_aa: CASSRSDRDIQYF

clone_size: .
d_call: TRBD1
j_call: TRBJ1-5
v_call: TRBV7-7
cdr3_length: 19
cdr3_nt: TGTGCCAGCAGCTTAGCGGGGACAGGGGAGGTTGCTAGCAATCAGCCCCAGCATTTT
cdr3_aa: CASSLAGTGEVASNQPQHF

clone_size: .
d_call: TRBD2
j_call: TRBJ2-2
v_call: TRBV4-1
cdr3_length: 16
cdr3_nt: TGCGCCAGCAGCCATCTAGCGGGGATGAACACCGGGGAGCTGTTTTTT
cdr3_aa: CASSHLAGMNTGELFF

clone_size: .
d_call: .
j_call: TRBJ2-3
v_call: TRBV6-5
cdr3_length: 16
cdr3_nt: TGTGCCAGCAGTTCCGCGATCCAATTCAGCACAGATACGCAGTATTTT
cdr3_aa: CASSSAIQFSTDTQYF

clone_size: .
d_call: TRBD1
j_call: TRBJ2-3
v_call: TRBV10-3
cdr3_length: 15
cdr3_nt: TGTGCCATCAGTGAGTCCCGGGACAGGCGTAATACGCAGTATTTT
cdr3_aa: CAISESRDRRNTQYF

clone_size: .
d_call: TRBD1
j_call: TRBJ2-5
v_call: TRBV19
cdr3_length: 14
cdr3_nt: TGTGCCAGTAGTACTCAGGGGGCCGGGGAGACCCAGTACTTC
cdr3_aa: CASSTQGAGETQYF

clone_size: .
d_call: .
j_call: TRBJ1-5
v_call: TRBV11-2
cdr3_length: 13
cdr3_nt: TGTGCCAGCGGTGAGGGTCACAATCAGCCCCAGCATTTT
cdr3_aa: CASGEGHNQPQHF

clone_size: .
d_call: TRBD1
j_call: TRBJ2-1
v_call: TRBV27
cdr3_length: 16
cdr3_nt: TGTGCCAGCAGTTTTTGGGTCGGGGACAGTCACAATGAGCAGTTCTTC
cdr3_aa: CASSFWVGDSHNEQFF

clone_size: once
d_call: .
j_call: TRBJ2-7
v_call: TRBV7-2
cdr3_length: 13
cdr3_nt: TGTGCCAGCAGCTCAGGGTCGTCCTACGAGCAGTACTTC
cdr3_aa: CASSSGSSYEQYF

clone_size: .
d_call: TRBD1
j_call: TRBJ1-2
v_call: TRBV6-5
cdr3_length: 13
cdr3_nt: TGTGCCAGCACCCAGGGACAGGGGTATGGCTACACCTTC
cdr3_aa: CASTQGQGYGYTF

clone_size: .
d_call: .
j_call: TRBJ2-5
v_call: TRBV7-2
cdr3_length: 16
cdr3_nt: TGTGCCAGCAGAGCTAGGTCGACAGGTCTACAAGAGACCCAGTACTTC
cdr3_aa: CASRARSTGLQETQYF

clone_size: .
d_call: TRBD1
j_call: TRBJ1-1
v_call: TRBV13
cdr3_length: 14
cdr3_nt: TGTGCCAGCAGCTTGGGACAGATGAACACTGAAGCTTTCTTT
cdr3_aa: CASSLGQMNTEAFF

clone_size: few
d_call: TRBD2
j_call: TRBJ2-2
v_call: TRBV7-2
cdr3_length: 19
cdr3_nt: TGTGCCAGCAGCCGAGCCCGCCTAACTAGCGGGGGCTCCACCGGGGAGCTGTTTTTT
cdr3_aa: CASSRARLTSGGSTGELFF

clone_size: .
d_call: TRBD2
j_call: TRBJ2-3
v_call: TRBV5-6
cdr3_length: 16
cdr3_nt: TGTGCCAGCAGCCGGACGGGACTAGGCCTCCTAGATACGCAGTATTTT
cdr3_aa: CASSRTGLGLLDTQYF

clone_size: once
d_call: TRBD2
j_call: TRBJ2-1
v_call: TRBV27
cdr3_length: 15
cdr3_nt: TGTGCCAGCAGGTCCCCGGCGGGGGCCTACAATGAGCAGTTCTTC
cdr3_aa: CASRSPAGAYNEQFF

clone_size: .
d_call: .
j_call: TRBJ2-1
v_call: TRBV19
cdr3_length: 15
cdr3_nt: TGTGCCAGTAGTCGACGGGAGAGCTCCTACAATGAGCAGTTCTTC
cdr3_aa: CASSRRESSYNEQFF

clone_size: .
d_call: .
j_call: TRBJ2-7
v_call: TRBV5-4
cdr3_length: 15
cdr3_nt: TGTGCCAGCAGCTTGAGCAGGGGCGAGAGCGGCGAGCAGTACTTC
cdr3_aa: CASSLSRGESGEQYF

clone_size: .
d_call: .
j_call: TRBJ1-4
v_call: TRBV4-1
cdr3_length: 16
cdr3_nt: TGCGCCAGCAGTCAGGGACATTTTGGAGGTAATGAAAAACTGTTTTTT
cdr3_aa: CASSQGHFGGNEKLFF

clone_size: .
d_call: .
j_call: TRBJ1-4
v_call: TRBV19
cdr3_length: 15
cdr3_nt: TGTGCCAGTAGTCCCAACTTTGCAACTAATGAAAAACTGTTTTTT
cdr3_aa: CASSPNFATNEKLFF

clone_size: .
d_call: .
j_call: TRBJ1-1
v_call: TRBV7-9
cdr3_length: 11
cdr3_nt: TGTGCCAGCAGCTCAGACACTGAAGCTTTCTTT
cdr3_aa: CASSSDTEAFF

clone_size: .
d_call: .
j_call: TRBJ2-1
v_call: TRBV19
cdr3_length: 16
cdr3_nt: TGTGCCAGTAGTATAGTCGCGGGGATCTCCTACAATGAGCAGTTCTTC
cdr3_aa: CASSIVAGISYNEQFF

clone_size: .
d_call: .
j_call: TRBJ1-1
v_call: TRBV18
cdr3_length: 15
cdr3_nt: TGTGCCAGCTCACTACGGGGGGGGCCGGGCACTGAAGCTTTCTTT
cdr3_aa: CASSLRGGPGTEAFF

clone_size: .
d_call: TRBD2
j_call: TRBJ2-7
v_call: TRBV12-5
cdr3_length: 15
cdr3_nt: TGTGCTAGTGGTTTAGGCGCTAGCGGGCTCTACGAGCAGTACTTC
cdr3_aa: CASGLGASGLYEQYF

clone_size: .
d_call: TRBD2
j_call: TRBJ2-7
v_call: TRBV18
cdr3_length: 14
cdr3_nt: TGTGCCAGCTCCGAGGGAGGGAGGGGATACGAGCAGTACTTC
cdr3_aa: CASSEGGRGYEQYF

clone_size: .
d_call: .
j_call: TRBJ1-1
v_call: TRBV7-9
cdr3_length: 14
cdr3_nt: TGTGCCAGCAGCTTAGCCTACAGGGTCGCCGAAGCTTTCTTT
cdr3_aa: CASSLAYRVAEAFF

clone_size: .
d_call: .
j_call: TRBJ1-1
v_call: TRBV7-9
cdr3_length: 14
cdr3_nt: TGTGCCAGCAGCTTAGGGAACAGGAACACTGAAGCTTTCTTT
cdr3_aa: CASSLGNRNTEAFF

clone_size: .
d_call: TRBD1
j_call: TRBJ1-2
v_call: TRBV19
cdr3_length: 14
cdr3_nt: TGTGCCAGTAGAGAACTCGGACAGGGGCTGGGCTACACCTTC
cdr3_aa: CASRELGQGLGYTF

clone_size: .
d_call: TRBD2
j_call: TRBJ2-7
v_call: TRBV7-9
cdr3_length: 14
cdr3_nt: TGTGCCAGCAGCTTAGACGGGGGGGCCGTCGAGCAGTACTTC
cdr3_aa: CASSLDGGAVEQYF

clone_size: many
d_call: .
j_call: TRBJ2-7
v_call: TRBV14
cdr3_length: 15
cdr3_nt: TGTGCCAGCAGCCTCTGGGGCAGGGGTGGCCACGAGCAGTACTTC
cdr3_aa: CASSLWGRGGHEQYF

clone_size: .
d_call: TRBD2
j_call: TRBJ2-3
v_call: TRBV13
cdr3_length: 17
cdr3_nt: TGTGCCAGCAGCCTAGAGATGGCGGGAGGCCGCACAGATACGCAGTATTTT
cdr3_aa: CASSLEMAGGRTDTQYF